This T cell receptor (beta chain) was identified in a study of CD8+ T cells in alopecia areata. Treatment of the sample: oral pan-JAK inhibitor, 5-10 mg twice daily. Germline V gene lookup returns CDR1 SGDLS and CDR2 YYNGEE. CDR3 length: 13 amino acids. V was shortened by 7 bases and J by 5 bases, with 15 bases between the two germline ends. RNA was isolated and reverse transcribed to cDNA, the sequencing template. The data were produced by immunoSEQ multiplex PCR, yet TCRdb's version contains in-frame clones alone and is incomplete. Here the sample spans roughly 200,000 clones, roughly 62% being singletons.

V gene TRBV9 combines with J gene TRBJ1-2; D unclear. The sequenced sample was CD8+ T cells sorted from blood, obtained at week 24, from a patient treated with tofacitinib. The origin of this receptor is a human donor with alopecia areata. The chain's CDR3 is CASGRRAPYGYTF. In nucleotides, the CDR3 is TGTGCCAGCGGAAGACGGGCCCCTTATGGCTACACCTTC. The entire variable domain, with the rest obtained from reference TRBV9 and TRBJ1-2, is as follows: DSGVTQTPKHLITATGQRVTLRCSPRSGDLSVYWYQQSLDQGLQFLIQYYNGEERAKGNILERFSAQQFPDLHSELNLSSLELGDSALYFCASGRRAPYGYTFGSGTRLTVV.